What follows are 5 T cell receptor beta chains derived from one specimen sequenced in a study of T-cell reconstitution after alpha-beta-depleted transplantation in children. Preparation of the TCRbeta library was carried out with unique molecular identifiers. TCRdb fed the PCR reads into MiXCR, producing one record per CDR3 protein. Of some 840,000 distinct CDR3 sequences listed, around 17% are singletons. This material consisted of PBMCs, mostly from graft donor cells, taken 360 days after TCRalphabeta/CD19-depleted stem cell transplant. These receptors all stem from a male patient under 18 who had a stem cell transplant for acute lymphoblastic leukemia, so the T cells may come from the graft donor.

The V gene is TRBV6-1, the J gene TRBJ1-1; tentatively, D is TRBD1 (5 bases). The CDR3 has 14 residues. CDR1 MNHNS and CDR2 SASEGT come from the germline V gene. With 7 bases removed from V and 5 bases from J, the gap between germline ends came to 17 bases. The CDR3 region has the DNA TGTGCCAGCATTGCCCGGGGCTGGGGGACTGAAGCTTTCTTT. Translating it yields CASIARGWGTEAFF.

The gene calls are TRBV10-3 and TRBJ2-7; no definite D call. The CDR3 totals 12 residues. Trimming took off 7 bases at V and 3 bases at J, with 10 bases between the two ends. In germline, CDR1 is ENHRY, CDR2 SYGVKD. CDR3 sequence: CAINTENYEQYF. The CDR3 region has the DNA TGTGCCATCAACACAGAGAACTACGAGCAGTACTTC.

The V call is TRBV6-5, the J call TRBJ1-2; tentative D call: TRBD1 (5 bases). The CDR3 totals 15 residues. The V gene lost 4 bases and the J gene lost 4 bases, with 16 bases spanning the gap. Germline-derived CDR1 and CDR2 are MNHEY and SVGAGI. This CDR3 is CASSSPKRGSYGYTF. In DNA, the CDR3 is TGTGCCAGCAGTTCGCCAAAAAGGGGCAGCTATGGCTACACCTTC.

This chain's CDR3 is CASSQDISGLVYEQFF. In nucleotides, the CDR3 is TGTGCCAGCAGCCAAGATATATCGGGCCTAGTCTATGAGCAGTTCTTC. The J gene is TRBJ2-1, the V gene TRBV3-1; D remains unclear. V lost 0 bases and J lost 8, with 17 bases in between. CDR1 and CDR2 (germline): LGHDT, YNNKEL (reference sequence). The CDR3 has 16 amino acids.

CDR3 in DNA: TGCGCCAGCAGCTTGTTAAAAGGGGGCGCAGCCTACGAGCAGTACTTC. It is translated as CASSLLKGGAAYEQYF. V is TRBV5-1 and J is TRBJ2-7, with 7 bases matching TRBD1. After removal of 1 base from V and 2 bases from J, the junction contained 9 bases not matched to a gene. The CDR3 contains 16 residues. The germline CDR1 and CDR2 sequences are SGHRS and YFSETQ.